The 22 T cell receptor beta chains below come from one sample, sequenced in a study of blood T cell repertoires in COVID-19. TCRdb's copy holds only in-frame clones and misses some; the assay was immunoSEQ multiplex PCR. This sample has 400,000 to 550,000 clones, with 87% found just once. Sequenced sample: PBMCs or T cells enriched from blood (not recorded which). Receptor source: a woman aged 18-29 years with acute COVID-19.

The V gene is TRBV12-5, the J gene TRBJ1-6; TRBD1 might be the D (5 bases). Germline V gene data show CDR1 as LGHNT and CDR2 as FRNRAP. Between the trimmed V and J ends, which lost 3 bases and 5 bases, there was a span of 14 bases. The CDR3 has 16 residues. CDR3 in DNA: TGTGCTAGTGGTTTACTAATTGACAGAGATAATTCACCCCTCCACTTT. Translation: CASGLLIDRDNSPLHF.

The V and J genes are TRBV10-2 and TRBJ2-7, with TRBD2 matching 14 bases. The germline gives CDR1 WSHSY, CDR2 SAAADI. This CDR3 contains 16 residues. V shed 2 bases and J 4 bases; nucleotides not matched to a gene: 4. The CDR3 loop reads CASSEPGTSGGYEQYF. The CDR3 nucleotides are TGCGCCAGCAGTGAGCCTGGGACTAGCGGGGGTTACGAGCAGTACTTC.

This chain uses TRBV7-9 with TRBJ1-2, with a possible D match to TRBD1 (5 bases). Germline V lookup: CDR1 SEHNR, CDR2 FQNEAQ (reference sequence). V lost 0 bases and J 2 bases, leaving 16 bases between the germline ends. The CDR3 runs 17 residues. The CDR3 region has the DNA TGTGCCAGCAGCTTAGCCTTCCGTGCGGCAGGGAACTATGGCTACACCTTC. It translates to CASSLAFRAAGNYGYTF.

This clone was observed once. The chain links TRBV15 to TRBJ2-1; D is ambiguous. V gave up 1 base and J gave up 9 bases, with 10 bases separating them. The germline CDR1 and CDR2 sequences are LNHNV and YYDKDF (reference sequence). The CDR3 extends over 13 amino acids. The CDR3 is CATSRGGSIEQFF. As DNA, the CDR3 is TGTGCCACCAGCAGAGGAGGATCAATTGAGCAGTTCTTC.

This clone was recorded a few times. As DNA, the CDR3 is TGCGCCAGCAGCATACTACAGGGGGCAGGCTATGGCTACACCTTC. Translation gives CASSILQGAGYGYTF. V and J are TRBV4-1 and TRBJ1-2; 9 positions match TRBD1. CDR3 length: 15 residues. V gave up 5 bases and J gave up 4 bases; unmatched junction bases: 8. The V gene's germline CDR1 is MGHRA and CDR2 YSYEKL.

The V and J genes are TRBV27 and TRBJ1-4, with D possibly being TRBD1 (6 bases). Germline V gene sequence: CDR1 MNHEY, CDR2 SMNVEV (reference sequence). The length of the CDR3 is 15 residues. The V end lost 2 bases, the J end lost 2 bases, and 9 bases lay between the germline ends. CDR3 protein: CASSLMGATNEKLFF. CDR3 coding DNA: TGTGCCAGCAGTTTAATGGGGGCTACTAATGAAAAACTGTTTTTT.

The chain carries TRBV3-1 (or the pseudogene TRBV3-2) and TRBJ2-7, with no clear D. Germline CDR1 LGHDT, CDR2 YNNKEL (reference sequence). This CDR3 has 13 amino acids. V was shortened by 3 bases and J by 6 bases, with 12 bases between the two germline ends. Written as DNA, the CDR3 is TGTGCCAGCAGCCAGACCCACTCGGGCGAGCAGTACTTC. Encoded protein: CASSQTHSGEQYF.

The chain recombines TRBV5-1 with TRBJ2-5, with 7 bases identical to TRBD1. CDR1 and CDR2 from the germline V gene are SGHRS and YFSETQ. Trimming took 4 bases from V and 5 from J; bases not matched to a gene: 5. This CDR3 region has 13 residues. Written as DNA, the CDR3 is TGCGCCAGCAGCAAGGGGGCACGCGAGACCCAGTACTTC. It translates to CASSKGARETQYF.

V and J are TRBV11-3 and TRBJ2-1, with 11 bases that match TRBD2. CDR3 length equals 14 residues. V lost 0 bases and J lost 13; bases outside the gene matches: 5. Per the germline V gene, CDR1 is SGHNT and CDR2 is YENEEA. Here the CDR3 reads CASSLDPTSGTQFF. The DNA for the CDR3 is TGTGCCAGCAGCTTAGATCCGACTAGCGGGACTCAGTTCTTC.

J is TRBJ1-4 and V is TRBV9; a weak D match, TRBD1 (6 bases). This CDR3 is 13 amino acids long. CDR1 is SGDLS, CDR2 YYNGEE, per germline. V was clipped by 3 bases and J by 9 bases, with 12 bases between them. CDR3 amino acids: CASSAPGQKKLFF. CDR3 DNA sequence: TGTGCCAGCAGCGCCCCCGGACAGAAAAAACTGTTTTTT.

V is TRBV3-1 (or the pseudogene TRBV3-2) and J is TRBJ2-7; 9 positions match TRBD1. The V segment lost 0 bases and the J segment 5 bases; nucleotides outside the gene matches: 8. From germline, CDR1 is LGHDT and CDR2 YNNKEL (reference sequence). This CDR3 is built from 16 residues. The chain's CDR3 is CASSQDIGDRVHEQYF. The CDR3 DNA is TGTGCCAGCAGCCAAGATATAGGGGACAGGGTTCACGAGCAGTACTTC.

The chain links TRBV11-2 to TRBJ1-4; TRBD1 matches at 7 bases. The J segment lost 12 bases and the V segment lost 5 bases, leaving 12 bases of the junction unmatched. The germline V gene has CDR1 SGHAT and CDR2 FQNNGV. The CDR3 is 14 residues long. In DNA, the CDR3 is TGTGCCAGCAGCCAGGCCACAGGGGCGGTGGAACTGTTTTTT. This translates into CASSQATGAVELFF.

V usage is TRBV7-2 and J usage is TRBJ2-7; TRBD1 matches at 9 bases. The V gene's germline CDR1 is SGHTA and CDR2 FQGNSA. The CDR3 runs to 15 residues. V was pared by 4 bases and J by 3 bases, with 7 bases of the junction left unmatched. CDR3 nucleotide sequence: TGTGCCAGCAGCTGGAGACAGGGGGTGGGCTACGAGCAGTACTTC. Protein sequence: CASSWRQGVGYEQYF.

This clone was found a few times. The rearrangement joins TRBV4-2 to TRBJ2-7; maybe TRBD1 (5 bases). The length of the CDR3 is 15 residues. Germline assignment: CDR1 LGHNA and CDR2 YNFKEQ. V lost 1 base and J lost 0, with 10 bases in between. The CDR3 reads CASSQAATGSYEQYF. CDR3 bases: TGTGCCAGCAGCCAAGCGGCAACAGGCTCCTACGAGCAGTACTTC.

The genes are TRBV4-1 and TRBJ2-3; TRBD2 matches 10 bases. This CDR3 has 17 residues. With 0 bases clipped from V and 5 bases from J, the junction kept 8 bases outside the gene matches. Germline V gene sequence: CDR1 MGHRA, CDR2 YSYEKL. The CDR3 coding sequence is TGCGCCAGCAGCCAAGATAGGGGGACTAGCGCTGTAGATACGCAGTATTTT. It translates to CASSQDRGTSAVDTQYF.

The V gene is TRBV29-1, the J gene TRBJ1-3; TRBD1 might be the D (5 bases). The CDR3 has 14 amino acids. V lost 3 bases, J lost 3 bases, and 12 bases lay in between. Per germline, CDR1 SQVTM and CDR2 ANQGSEA. CDR3 in amino acids: CSVETRGSGNTIYF. CDR3 coding DNA: TGCAGCGTTGAGACTCGGGGGAGTGGAAACACCATATATTTT. The full variable domain, completed using reference TRBV29-1 and TRBJ1-3, is SAVISQKPSRDICQRGTSLTIQCQVDSQVTMMFWYRQQPGQSLTLIATANQGSEATYESGFVIDKFPISRPNLTFSTLTVSNMSPEDSSIYLCSVETRGSGNTIYFGEGSWLTVV.

Only a few counts were recorded for this clone. The chain joins TRBV6-5 to TRBJ2-1; tentatively, D is TRBD2 (5 bases). Trimming left V 1 base short and J 9 bases short, with 16 bases between. CDR1 and CDR2 (germline): MNHEY, SVGAGI. This CDR3 region has 15 residues. The DNA for the CDR3 is TGTGCCAGCAGTTACTTAGGTCTACCAGAGGGTGAGCAGTTCTTC. This codes for CASSYLGLPEGEQFF.

V gene TRBV7-9 combines with J gene TRBJ2-1; maybe TRBD2 (5 bases). The CDR3 has 13 residues. The ends were cut back, 8 bases at V and 7 bases at J, with 15 bases in the middle. Per the germline V gene, CDR1 is SEHNR and CDR2 is FQNEAQ (reference sequence). The CDR3 bases are TGTGCCAGCCAAGGACTGTGGAGTAATGAGCAGTTCTTC. Its protein is CASQGLWSNEQFF.

V is TRBV9 and J is TRBJ2-1, with D possibly being TRBD1 (6 bases). V was pared by 0 bases and J by 7 bases, with 23 bases between. Germline values: CDR1 SGDLS, CDR2 YYNGEE. The CDR3 has 18 amino acids. The CDR3 spells CASSVEFLVGSGANEQFF. The CDR3 DNA is TGTGCCAGCAGCGTAGAGTTTTTGGTGGGGTCAGGGGCAAATGAGCAGTTCTTC. Based on the CDR3 plus reference TRBV9 and TRBJ2-1, the full variable domain is DSGVTQTPKHLITATGQRVTLRCSPRSGDLSVYWYQQSLDQGLQFLIQYYNGEERAKGNILERFSAQQFPDLHSELNLSSLELGDSALYFCASSVEFLVGSGANEQFFGPGTRLTVL.

The chain is built from TRBV12-5 and TRBJ1-1; D not resolved. The CDR3 extends over 14 amino acids. Germline V gene sequence: CDR1 LGHNT, CDR2 FRNRAP. V lost 2 bases and J 0 bases, leaving 7 bases between the germline ends. For the CDR3, the DNA is TGTGCTAGTGGTTTGCCGGACTTGAACACTGAAGCTTTCTTT. Translation gives CASGLPDLNTEAFF.

The rearrangement joins TRBV18 to TRBJ1-1, with TRBD1 as a possible D gene (6 bases). The V and J ends lost 6 bases and 1 base respectively, with 12 bases between them. CDR1 and CDR2 from the germline V gene are KGHSH and LQKENI. The CDR3 length is 14 residues. This CDR3 is CASSWDTENTEAFF. CDR3 coding DNA: TGTGCCAGCTCTTGGGACACGGAGAACACTGAAGCTTTCTTT.

The rearrangement joins TRBV29-1 to TRBJ2-5; 9 bases line up with TRBD2. After removal of 7 bases from V and 1 base from J, the junction contained 7 bases not matched to a gene. CDR3 size: 14 residues. Per the germline V gene, CDR1 is SQVTM and CDR2 is ANQGSEA. CDR3 DNA: TGCAGCGCCAATAGCGGGAGCGGCCAAGAGACCCAGTACTTC. This sequence encodes CSANSGSGQETQYF.